Listed below are T cell receptor beta chains from one sample, sequenced in a study of chemoradiotherapy in HPV16-positive cancers. Measured with immunoSEQ multiplex PCR; TCRdb has only the in-frame clones, and not every one. Of approximately 12,000 clones in the sample, about 75% were seen once. The sample was acquired from a patient who underwent chemoradiotherapy. Receptors originate from a human donor with HPV-associated anogenital cancer. Both conserved end residues are part of each CDR3. Clone size is shown for a subset of rows, as once, few, many or a class of expanded clone.

clone size: .; CDR3 length: 19; J gene: TRBJ2-4; V gene: TRBV19; CDR3 protein: CASSPRLGESSLAKNIQYF
clone size: .; CDR3 length: 14; J gene: TRBJ1-1; V gene: TRBV2; CDR3 protein: CASIDSSMNTEAFF
clone size: .; CDR3 length: 16; J gene: TRBJ2-1; V gene: TRBV19; CDR3 protein: CASKTQTSGMENEQFF
clone size: .; CDR3 length: 13; J gene: TRBJ1-1; V gene: TRBV10-1; CDR3 protein: CASSAKTDTEAFF
clone size: few; CDR3 length: 17; J gene: TRBJ2-7; V gene: TRBV28; CDR3 protein: CASTPSGTGFLDYEQYF
clone size: few; CDR3 length: 13; J gene: TRBJ2-7; V gene: TRBV4-2; CDR3 protein: CASSQVFGHEQYF
clone size: .; CDR3 length: 14; J gene: TRBJ2-5; V gene: TRBV2; CDR3 protein: CASSGGTFQETQYF
clone size: .; CDR3 length: 15; J gene: TRBJ1-5; V gene: TRBV19; CDR3 protein: CASSIADRGFQPQHF
clone size: .; CDR3 length: 13; J gene: TRBJ1-2; V gene: TRBV5-5; CDR3 protein: CASSLVGADGYTF
clone size: few; CDR3 length: 17; J gene: TRBJ1-4; V gene: TRBV4-2; CDR3 protein: CASSQGERRVPNEKLFF
clone size: .; CDR3 length: 15; J gene: TRBJ2-2; V gene: TRBV27; CDR3 protein: CASSYQTGGTGELFF
clone size: once; CDR3 length: 15; J gene: TRBJ2-3; V gene: TRBV2; CDR3 protein: CASSQGGAGTDTQYF
clone size: .; CDR3 length: 13; J gene: TRBJ2-7; V gene: TRBV30; CDR3 protein: CAWSPGTQYEQYF
clone size: .; CDR3 length: 14; J gene: TRBJ1-1; V gene: TRBV19; CDR3 protein: CASTRDRGNTEAFF
clone size: .; CDR3 length: 15; J gene: TRBJ1-5; V gene: TRBV6-1; CDR3 protein: CASSEGLGAHQPQHF
clone size: .; CDR3 length: 14; J gene: TRBJ1-1; V gene: TRBV7-2; CDR3 protein: CASSFKTVNTEAFF
clone size: .; CDR3 length: 18; J gene: TRBJ1-5; V gene: TRBV6-1; CDR3 protein: CASSEWGQSLYSNQPQHF
clone size: few; CDR3 length: 15; J gene: TRBJ2-6; V gene: TRBV9; CDR3 protein: CASSVGVTGANVLTF
clone size: .; CDR3 length: 15; J gene: TRBJ2-3; V gene: TRBV9; CDR3 protein: CASSPEAPRTDTQYF